A single sample gave rise to the 8 T cell receptor beta chains below, sequenced in a study of early T cells in non-severe SARS-CoV-2 infection (dated by TCRdb to about 2021). The library was made by 5' RACE. Sequenced using a NextSeq 500. The public reads were quality trimmed at Q25 with fastp and then assembled into clones with MiXCR by TCRdb, keeping productive beta chains. Duplicate CDR3 protein sequences are folded into a single record with the most common DNA and genes. For this sample there are approximately 69,000 distinct CDR3 sequences; around 11% appear just once. In total, the top ten clones hold around 6.3% of the sample. The sequencing sample was made of whole blood. These receptor sequences come from an adult who was a healthcare worker with PCR-confirmed SARS-CoV-2 infection or an uninfected control (not recorded which).

The J gene is TRBJ2-1, the V gene TRBV2; D is undetermined. Trimming stripped 4 bases from V and 9 bases from J, with 10 bases between. There are 12 residues in the CDR3. Germline V CDR1 and CDR2: SNHLY, FYNNEI. CDR3 loop: CASSVDVTEQFF. In nucleotides, the CDR3 is TGTGCCAGCAGTGTGGACGTTACTGAGCAGTTCTTC.

This clonotype was recorded a few times. The chain employs TRBV29-1 and TRBJ2-2, with 8 bases identical to TRBD1. V was clipped by 6 bases and J by 5 bases; unmatched bases: 14. Germline CDR1 reads SQVTM; CDR2 reads ANQGSEA. The CDR3 loop spans 16 amino acids. The CDR3 sequence: CSVGLAGGSRTGELFF. As DNA, the CDR3 is TGCAGCGTAGGTCTCGCAGGGGGCTCGAGAACCGGGGAGCTGTTTTTT.

This clonotype was counted at least ten times. This chain links TRBV6-6 with TRBJ1-5, with 7 bases that match TRBD1. CDR1 is MNHNY, CDR2 SVGAGI, per germline (reference sequence). CDR3 size: 14 residues. Germline trimming cut 4 bases from V and 3 bases from J; bases unmatched to any gene: 3. The CDR3 loop reads CASSWGQTNQPQHF. CDR3 DNA: TGTGCCAGCAGTTGGGGACAGACCAATCAGCCCCAGCATTTT.

This clonotype was seen a handful of times. CDR3 sequence reads: CASSVGQGSYNEQFF. CDR3 sequence (DNA): TGTGCCAGCAGTGTGGGACAGGGATCCTACAATGAGCAGTTCTTC. The V call is TRBV27, the J call TRBJ2-1; 9 bases line up with TRBD1. The CDR3 spans 15 residues. The germline V gene encodes CDR1 MNHEY and CDR2 SMNVEV (reference sequence). V lost 5 bases, J lost 1 base, and 3 bases stayed unmatched.

This clonotype has a handful of counts. The chain joins TRBV5-5 to TRBJ1-1; weak D call: TRBD1 (5 bases). Germline V gives CDR1 SGHKS, CDR2 YYEKEE (reference sequence). V dropped 6 bases and J dropped 3 bases, with 15 bases sitting between them. The CDR3 totals 14 residues. As DNA, the CDR3 is TGTGCCAGCAAACAGGATCGTGGGCACACTGAAGCTTTCTTT. It translates to CASKQDRGHTEAFF.

This clonotype was counted between two and nine times. The chain has TRBV5-1 and TRBJ2-3; D may match TRBD1 or TRBD2 (5 bases each). This CDR3 spans 15 amino acids. The V gene lost 0 bases and the J gene lost 2 bases, with 10 bases spanning the gap. Germline-derived CDR1 and CDR2 are SGHRS and YFSETQ. The CDR3 sequence is CASSLGGADTDTQYF. In nucleotides, the CDR3 is TGCGCCAGCAGCTTGGGAGGGGCCGACACAGATACGCAGTATTTT.

This clonotype showed up many times. The chain combines TRBV7-9 with TRBJ1-1, with 7 positions matching TRBD1. V gave up 5 bases and J gave up 0 bases; unmatched junction bases: 6. The germline V gene encodes CDR1 SEHNR and CDR2 FQNEAQ (reference sequence). CDR3 length: 15 residues. CDR3 residues: CASSQGQTLNTEAFF. CDR3 nucleotides: TGTGCCAGCAGCCAGGGACAGACATTGAACACTGAAGCTTTCTTT.

The chain is built from TRBV7-6 and TRBJ2-7; a weak D match, TRBD1 (7 bases). The CDR3 totals 16 residues. Per the germline V gene, CDR1 is SGHVS and CDR2 is FNYEAQ. With 5 bases removed from V and 0 bases from J, the gap between germline ends came to 17 bases. CDR3 nucleotides: TGTGCCAGCAGCCGGGGGACAGCCCCGAGCTCCTACGAGCAGTACTTC. Protein: CASSRGTAPSSYEQYF.